Listed below are T cell receptor beta chains from one sample, sequenced in a study of blood T cell repertoires in COVID-19. TCRdb keeps only in-frame clones here, not all; method: immunoSEQ multiplex PCR. This table has 300,000 to 450,000 clones, around 85% appearing once. The sequenced sample consisted of peripheral blood. Receptor source: a woman under 30 with acute or convalescent COVID-19. Both conserved end residues are part of each CDR3. A D gene is named only where the DNA matches it firmly. A clone size is listed for some rows: how often the clone was seen (once, few, many), or a class if it is expanded.

d_gene	v_gene	j_gene	abundance	CDR3nt	CDR3aa
TRBD1	TRBV9	TRBJ1-6	few	TGTGCCAGCAGCGTAGCGGGACAGGGGACACCCCTCCACTTT	CASSVAGQGTPLHF
TRBD1	TRBV5-1	TRBJ1-1	.	TGCGCCAGCAGCTTGGTCGGGACAGGGAACACTGAAGCTTTCTTT	CASSLVGTGNTEAFF
TRBD2	TRBV6-5	TRBJ2-7	once	TGTGCCAGCAGTTACCTAGGGACTAGCGCCTACGAGCAGTACTTC	CASSYLGTSAYEQYF
TRBD1	TRBV6-5	TRBJ2-7	.	TGTGCCAGCAGGACGACAGGGGGCGGGTACGAGCAGTACTTC	CASRTTGGGYEQYF
.	TRBV2	TRBJ2-7	.	TGTGCCAGCAGTGATGGAGACTACGAGCAGTACTTC	CASSDGDYEQYF
TRBD1	TRBV6-1	TRBJ1-1	.	TGTGCCAGCAGTGAAGGGACAGGGGTTGCTGAAGCTTTCTTT	CASSEGTGVAEAFF
TRBD1	TRBV29-1	TRBJ1-1	.	TGCAGCGTTTCGGGACAGGGGCGATGGGCTTTCTTT	CSVSGQGRWAFF
.	TRBV10-3	TRBJ2-5	.	TGTGCCATCAGTGAGACCAGGGCACAAGAGACCCAGTACTTC	CAISETRAQETQYF
.	TRBV28	TRBJ2-7	.	TGTGCCAGCAGATCTAGGGGTTACGAGCAGTACTTC	CASRSRGYEQYF
.	TRBV11-2	TRBJ2-7	.	TGTGCCAGCAGCTTAGCGACGGGAGTCTACGAGCAGTACTTC	CASSLATGVYEQYF
.	TRBV19	TRBJ2-7	.	TGTGCCAGTAGTACACCCCAGGGGCGCGAGCAGTACTTC	CASSTPQGREQYF
.	TRBV4-1	TRBJ1-5	.	TGCGCCAGCAGCCACGGTAATAGCAATCAGCCCCAGCATTTT	CASSHGNSNQPQHF
TRBD2	TRBV27	TRBJ2-7	.	TGTGCCAGCAGTTTTCGGACTAGCGGGCCAGAGCAGTACTTC	CASSFRTSGPEQYF
TRBD1	TRBV2	TRBJ2-1	.	TGTGCCAGCAGGTGGGGGACAGGGGAGGACAATGAGCAGTTCTTC	CASRWGTGEDNEQFF
TRBD1	TRBV30	TRBJ1-5	.	TGTGCCTGGAGCGTAAGAGGGGGCGCGGGTCAGCCCCAGCATTTT	CAWSVRGGAGQPQHF
TRBD2	TRBV4-1	TRBJ2-5	.	TGCGCCAGCAGACTCGGGACTAGCGGCCAAGAGACCCAGTACTTC	CASRLGTSGQETQYF
.	TRBV6-9	TRBJ1-5	.	TGTGCCAGCAGTTACATGCACAGGGTCTTTCAGCCCCAGCATTTT	CASSYMHRVFQPQHF
.	TRBV5-1	TRBJ1-4	few	TGCGCCAGCAGTTCCGGACTTGCAACTAATGAAAAACTGTTTTTT	CASSSGLATNEKLFF
.	TRBV6-5	TRBJ2-3	.	TGTGCCAGCTCCCTGGAGGGCCGCTCAGATACGCAGTATTTT	CASSLEGRSDTQYF
.	TRBV2	TRBJ2-3	.	TGTGCCACGGAGGGTGGTTTCACAGATACGCAGTATTTT	CATEGGFTDTQYF
.	TRBV6-4	TRBJ2-1	.	TGTGCCAGCAGTGACTCGCTGGACGGAGGAGGTGAGCAGTTCTTC	CASSDSLDGGGEQFF
TRBD2	TRBV5-1	TRBJ2-3	once	TGCGCCAGCAGCGTGACTAGCGGGATGCCGGCAGATACGCAGTATTTT	CASSVTSGMPADTQYF
TRBD1	TRBV2	TRBJ2-3	.	TGTGCCAGCACTGAGAGACAGGGGGCCACAGATACGCAGTATTTT	CASTERQGATDTQYF
.	TRBV5-1	TRBJ1-1	.	TGCGCCAGCAGCTTGTTTGGGAGAGAGTTTGAAGCTTTCTTT	CASSLFGREFEAFF
.	TRBV11-3	TRBJ1-1	once	TGTGCCAGCAGCTCCCACAGATTGAACACTGAAGCTTTCTTT	CASSSHRLNTEAFF
.	TRBV30	TRBJ1-1	few	TGTGCCTGGGAGACCAACGGCGGGTACACTGAAGCTTTCTTT	CAWETNGGYTEAFF
TRBD2	TRBV2	TRBJ2-5	few	TGTGCCACCTGGGGGGATATAGGACTAGCGGAAGAGACCCAGTACTTC	CATWGDIGLAEETQYF
.	TRBV12-3/TRBV12-4	TRBJ2-2	.	TGTGCCAGCAGGGGCAAGAACACCGGGGAGCTGTTTTTT	CASRGKNTGELFF
TRBD1	TRBV9	TRBJ1-2	.	TGTGCCAGCAGCGTAGGGGACAGGGCTGGCTACACCTTC	CASSVGDRAGYTF